The next 16 T cell receptor beta chains were all read from a single sample in a study of shared clonotypes between healthy human individuals. The data were produced by immunoSEQ multiplex PCR, yet TCRdb's version contains in-frame clones alone and is incomplete. Seen here are 150,000 to 200,000 clones, approximately 92% observed once, and the top ten hold around 0.067%. The sequenced sample consisted of naive CD4+ T cells sorted from blood. Subset of the sample: CD45RA+ positively selected. The receptors originated from a woman aged 25 to 39 in good health.

V gene TRBV4-1 combines with J gene TRBJ1-2; no firm D call. Trimming stripped 2 bases from V and 0 bases from J, with 10 bases between. There are 15 residues in the CDR3. Germline CDR1 reads MGHRA; CDR2 reads YSYEKL. CDR3 amino acids: CASSQPLHSNYGYTF. The CDR3 nucleotides are TGCGCCAGCAGCCAACCCCTCCATTCTAACTATGGCTACACCTTC.

A remark on this clone: The identical CDR3 is also encoded by other nucleotide sequences in the sample. The V call is TRBV18, the J call TRBJ2-5, with no clear D. Looked up from germline, CDR1 is KGHSH and CDR2 is LQKENI. There are 13 residues in the CDR3. V was trimmed by 3 bases and J by 2 bases, leaving 7 bases between them. The CDR3 sequence: CASSPAVQETQYF. CDR3 in DNA: TGTGCCAGCTCACCGGCTGTACAAGAGACCCAGTACTTC.

The CDR3 spells CASSLARPENTEAFF. In DNA, the CDR3 is TGTGCCAGCAGCTTAGCGCGTCCGGAGAACACTGAAGCTTTCTTT. This chain links TRBV7-9 with TRBJ1-1; D remains ambiguous. The V gene lost 0 bases and the J gene lost 1 base, with 9 bases spanning the gap. Per germline, CDR1 SEHNR and CDR2 FQNEAQ (reference sequence). The CDR3 consists of 15 residues.

The chain combines TRBV6-1 with TRBJ1-5; D remains unclear. Trimming cost V 6 bases and J 3 bases, with 9 bases left between them. Germline V gene data show CDR1 as MNHNS and CDR2 as SASEGT. CDR3 size: 13 residues. The CDR3 loop reads CASSRENNQPQHF. The CDR3 DNA reads TGTGCCAGCAGCCGGGAGAACAATCAGCCCCAGCATTTT.

The rearrangement links TRBV9 to TRBJ2-7; D could derive from TRBD1 or TRBD2 (5 bases each). Germline lookup yields CDR1 SGDLS and CDR2 YYNGEE. V shed 6 bases and J shed 3 bases, with 13 bases lying between them. This CDR3 is 13 amino acids long. CDR3 sequence reads: CASNRDGRYEQYF. The CDR3 nucleotides read TGTGCCAGCAACCGGGACGGGCGCTACGAGCAGTACTTC.

V is TRBV6-1 and J is TRBJ1-1, with 9 bases lining up with TRBD1. CDR1 is MNHNS and CDR2 is SASEGT in the germline V gene. V gave up 6 bases and J gave up 0 bases; unmatched junction bases: 5. CDR3 size: 15 residues. CDR3 protein: CASRPQGAVNTEAFF. CDR3 coding DNA: TGTGCCAGCAGGCCACAGGGGGCGGTGAACACTGAAGCTTTCTTT.

The chain carries TRBV11-2 and TRBJ2-7; D possibly matches TRBD1 or TRBD2 (5 bases each). The germline V and J ends were trimmed by 5 bases and 2 bases, with 28 bases remaining between them. CDR1 is SGHAT and CDR2 is FQNNGV in the germline V gene. The CDR3 runs to 19 residues. CDR3 loop: CASSRKSFTGTSVPYEQYF. DNA for the CDR3: TGTGCCAGCAGCCGTAAGAGCTTTACCGGGACCTCGGTCCCCTACGAGCAGTACTTC. The full variable domain, its missing parts supplied by reference TRBV11-2 and TRBJ2-7, is EAGVAQSPRYKIIEKRQSVAFWCNPISGHATLYWYQQILGQGPKLLIQFQNNGVVDDSQLPKDRFSAERLKGVDSTLKIQPAKLEDSAVYLCASSRKSFTGTSVPYEQYFGPGTRLTVT.

The V call is TRBV14, the J call TRBJ2-1, with 10 bases aligning to TRBD2. This CDR3 has 15 residues. After removal of 1 base from V and 4 bases from J, the junction contained 1 base not matched to a gene. CDR1 and CDR2 from the germline V gene are SGHDN and FVKESK. The CDR3 here is CASSQALAGYNEQFF. The CDR3 region has the DNA TGTGCCAGCAGCCAAGCACTAGCGGGATACAATGAGCAGTTCTTC.

The chain joins TRBV19 to TRBJ2-1; D unclear. The germline V and J ends were trimmed by 5 bases and 6 bases, with 11 bases remaining between them. Germline values: CDR1 LNHDA, CDR2 SQIVND (reference sequence). The CDR3 runs to 13 residues. In nucleotides, the CDR3 is TGTGCCAGTAGTGGAGACCTTCCCAATGAGCAGTTCTTC. Its protein product is CASSGDLPNEQFF.

The rearrangement joins TRBV5-6 to TRBJ1-2, with 12 bases matching TRBD1. Germline values: CDR1 SGHDT, CDR2 YYEEEE. The V gene end was trimmed by 5 bases and the J gene end by 8 bases; junction bases not matched to a gene: 13. CDR3 length: 16 amino acids. CDR3 residues: CASSFLRGQGAEGYTF. CDR3 nucleotide sequence: TGTGCCAGCAGTTTTCTGAGGGGACAGGGGGCGGAAGGCTACACCTTC.

V and J are TRBV18 and TRBJ2-7; 9 positions agree with TRBD2. After removal of 3 bases from V and 3 bases from J, the junction contained 9 bases not matched to a gene. Germline CDR1 and CDR2: KGHSH and LQKENI. The CDR3 loop spans 16 amino acids. The CDR3: CASSPTLAGEIYEQYF. As DNA, the CDR3 is TGTGCCAGCTCACCGACCTTAGCGGGAGAAATCTACGAGCAGTACTTC.

J is TRBJ2-5 and V is TRBV7-2; tentative D call: TRBD1 (5 bases). Gene TRBJ2-7 matches the end of the DNA better, so the J call may be wrong. The CDR3 covers 17 residues. Germline V gene lookup returns CDR1 SGHTA and CDR2 FQGNSA. CDR3 sequence reads: CASSLTPRGSNSYEQYF. The CDR3 nucleotides are TGTGCCAGCAGCTTAACCCCAAGGGGCTCCAACTCCTACGAGCAGTACTTC.

The genes are TRBV29-1 and TRBJ1-1; no firm D call. Germline CDR1 is SQVTM and CDR2 is ANQGSEA. The ends were cut back, 3 bases at V and 7 bases at J, with 12 bases in the middle. This CDR3 is 12 amino acids long. The CDR3 reads CSVDTDGLEAFF. The CDR3 nucleotides read TGCAGCGTTGACACAGATGGACTTGAAGCTTTCTTT.

The chain has TRBV4-1 and TRBJ2-7; 8 nucleotides agree with TRBD2. Germline lookup yields CDR1 MGHRA and CDR2 YSYEKL. V lost 3 bases and J lost 2; bases outside the gene matches: 9. This CDR3 comprises 16 residues. CDR3 DNA sequence: TGCGCCAGCAGCCAGGAGAAACTAGCGGCCACCTACGAGCAGTACTTC. Its translation is CASSQEKLAATYEQYF.

This clone has just one count. V gene TRBV28 combines with J gene TRBJ2-2; no clear D. This CDR3 is built from 15 residues. CDR1 MDHEN and CDR2 SYDVKM come from the germline V gene. V dropped 3 bases and J dropped 0 bases, with 8 bases sitting between them. The CDR3 nucleotides read TGTGCCAGCAGTTTGATATTCCCGAACACCGGGGAGCTGTTTTTT. It encodes CASSLIFPNTGELFF.

The gene calls are TRBV18 and TRBJ2-7; maybe TRBD2 (6 bases). CDR3 size: 13 residues. Germline V gene lookup returns CDR1 KGHSH and CDR2 LQKENI. V gave up 2 bases and J gave up 2 bases, with 7 bases separating them. In DNA form, the CDR3 reads TGTGCCAGCTCACCAACGGGGGCCTACGAGCAGTACTTC. Translation gives CASSPTGAYEQYF.